This TCR beta chain appears in the sequencing data of a study of blood T cell repertoires in COVID-19. Across the whole study: T cells, B-cell-depleted T cells, or PBMCs provided the cDNA or gDNA that served as material.

Germline-derived CDR1 and CDR2 are GTSNPN and SVGIG (reference sequence). The CDR3 consists of 14 residues. After removal of 2 bases from V and 4 bases from J, the junction contained 3 bases not matched to a gene. Produced via immunoSEQ multiplex PCR; TCRdb's table is partial and in-frame only. The table lists some 290,000 clones, 85% to 90% of them singletons. The sample was peripheral blood. This clonotype was sampled from a woman between 35 and 50 years old with COVID-19, enrolled during active disease. The V call is TRBV30, the J call TRBJ2-4, with 9 bases aligning to TRBD1. CDR3 sequence: CAWSRTGVKNIQYF. Written as DNA, the CDR3 is TGTGCCTGGAGTAGGACAGGGGTTAAAAACATTCAGTACTTC.